The 22 T cell receptor beta chains presented below share a single source sample, sequenced in a study of blood T cell repertoires in COVID-19. TCRdb's table, derived via immunoSEQ multiplex PCR, lists solely in-frame clones and lacks some. The table shows roughly 81,000 clones, with roughly four fifths occurring only once. Source material: peripheral blood. The receptors were sampled from a woman aged 70 to 79 with acute or convalescent COVID-19.

The chain employs TRBV19 and TRBJ1-1, with TRBD1 as a possible D gene (5 bases). The CDR3 sequence is 16 residues long. Germline-derived CDR1 and CDR2 are LNHDA and SQIVND (reference sequence). V was pared by 0 bases and J by 1 base, with 12 bases between. The CDR3 DNA reads TGTGCCAGTAGTATAGACTCGGCGGGGGGGAACACTGAAGCTTTCTTT. Translation: CASSIDSAGGNTEAFF.

This chain connects TRBV15 to TRBJ1-3, with D possibly being TRBD1 (5 bases). The V gene's germline CDR1 is LNHNV and CDR2 YYDKDF (reference sequence). With 8 bases removed from V and 1 base from J, the gap between germline ends came to 12 bases. The CDR3 covers 14 residues. DNA for the CDR3: TGTGCCACCGCCCAGGGTTCTTCTGGAAACACCATATATTTT. Translation: CATAQGSSGNTIYF.

This chain connects TRBV15 to TRBJ1-2; D perhaps matches TRBD1 (5 bases). The V gene's germline CDR1 is LNHNV and CDR2 YYDKDF (reference sequence). V was pared by 0 bases and J by 8 bases, with 10 bases between. This CDR3 is 13 amino acids long. The DNA of the CDR3 is TGTGCCACCAGCAGAGATAAGGGGCGAGGCTACACCTTC. Its protein product is CATSRDKGRGYTF.

This clone has more than one count but fewer than ten. V is TRBV5-1 and J is TRBJ2-1; D perhaps matches TRBD2 (7 bases). The CDR3 is 16 amino acids. Trimming stripped 1 base from V and 9 bases from J, with 20 bases between. CDR1 is SGHRS, CDR2 YFSETQ, per germline. The CDR3 here is CASSLFAGDRGGEQFF. The DNA of the CDR3 is TGCGCCAGCAGCTTGTTTGCGGGGGACCGAGGGGGTGAGCAGTTCTTC. Full variable domain (missing parts from reference TRBV5-1 and TRBJ2-1): KAGVTQTPRYLIKTRGQQVTLSCSPISGHRSVSWYQQTPGQGLQFLFEYFSETQRNKGNFPGRFSGRQFSNSRSEMNVSTLELGDSALYLCASSLFAGDRGGEQFFGPGTRLTVL.

This chain uses TRBV6-2 or TRBV6-3 with TRBJ1-2, with D perhaps TRBD1 (6 bases). Germline V gene sequence: CDR1 MNHEY, CDR2 SVGEGT. CDR3 length: 15 residues. V gave up 6 bases and J gave up 10 bases, with 24 bases separating them. CDR3 DNA sequence: TGTGCCAGCAGCCCCCGTGGGGACAAAATTCATACCTACACCTTC. It translates to CASSPRGDKIHTYTF.

The V gene is TRBV11-2, the J gene TRBJ1-1, with D possibly being TRBD1 (5 bases). Germline assignment: CDR1 SGHAT and CDR2 FQNNGV. The V gene lost 4 bases and the J gene lost 3 bases, with 15 bases spanning the gap. The length of the CDR3 is 15 residues. The CDR3 region is CASSSIGLGDTEAFF. The CDR3 DNA reads as TGTGCCAGCAGCTCAATCGGACTAGGGGACACTGAAGCTTTCTTT.

The rearrangement joins TRBV30 to TRBJ1-4; TRBD1 matches at 9 bases. After removal of 8 bases from V and 3 bases from J, the junction contained 16 bases not matched to a gene. The length of the CDR3 is 17 residues. Germline assignment: CDR1 GTSNPN and CDR2 SVGIG (reference sequence). CDR3 coding DNA: TGTGCCAGTCAGTCCGGGACAGGGAGGATCGCTAATGAAAAACTGTTTTTT. Translated: CASQSGTGRIANEKLFF. Drawing the rest from reference TRBV30 and TRBJ1-4, the complete variable domain is SQTIHQWPATLVQPVGSPLSLECTVEGTSNPNLYWYRQAAGRGLQLLFYSVGIGQISSEVPQNLSASRPQDRQFILSSKKLLLSDSGFYLCASQSGTGRIANEKLFFGSGTQLSVL.

The CDR3 DNA reads TGCAGCGCCCGGGGTGGGCGAAACACTGAAGCTTTCTTT. Translating it yields CSARGGRNTEAFF. The rearrangement joins TRBV29-1 to TRBJ1-1; D is ambiguous. CDR3 size: 13 residues. Germline assignment: CDR1 SQVTM and CDR2 ANQGSEA. V was cut by 7 bases and J by 2 bases, with 14 bases left in between.

The rearrangement uses TRBV18 and TRBJ1-2; D unclear. This CDR3 comprises 13 residues. The V end was cut by 3 bases, the J end by 0 bases, with 5 bases between. The germline V gene has CDR1 KGHSH and CDR2 LQKENI. The CDR3 nucleotides read TGTGCCAGCTCACCCTCAGCTAACTATGGCTACACCTTC. As protein: CASSPSANYGYTF. Full variable domain (outside the CDR3, taken from reference TRBV18 and TRBJ1-2): NAGVMQNPRHLVRRRGQEARLRCSPMKGHSHVYWYRQLPEEGLKFMVYLQKENIIDESGMPKERFSAEFPKEGPSILRIQQVVRGDSAAYFCASSPSANYGYTFGSGTRLTVV.

A few counts support this clone. The chain recombines TRBV2 with TRBJ2-3; D gene uncertain. This CDR3 has 12 residues. The V and J ends lost 4 bases and 5 bases respectively, with 7 bases between them. In germline, CDR1 is SNHLY, CDR2 FYNNEI. CDR3 loop: CASSVGGDTQYF. The CDR3 nucleotides are TGTGCCAGCAGTGTCGGCGGAGATACGCAGTATTTT. The full variable domain, rest sourced from reference TRBV2 and TRBJ2-3, is EPEVTQTPSHQVTQMGQEVILRCVPISNHLYFYWYRQILGQKVEFLVSFYNNEISEKSEIFDDQFSVERPDGSNFTLKIRSTKLEDSAMYFCASSVGGDTQYFGPGTRLTVL.

The chain joins TRBV30 to TRBJ2-7; D not certain. The CDR3 spans 13 residues. The ends were cut back, 8 bases at V and 4 bases at J, with 18 bases in the middle. Germline V gene sequence: CDR1 GTSNPN, CDR2 SVGIG (reference sequence). This CDR3 is CASDRVPNYEQYF. For the CDR3, the DNA is TGTGCCAGCGACCGGGTCCCGAATTACGAGCAGTACTTC.

The rearrangement links TRBV27 to TRBJ2-1, with a tentative D call TRBD1 (5 bases). Germline V CDR1 and CDR2: MNHEY, SMNVEV (reference sequence). CDR3 length equals 15 residues. Trimming cost V 5 bases and J 9 bases, with 20 bases left between them. In DNA, the CDR3 is TGTGCCAGCAGTCCCCTCGATAGACAGCGAACTGAGCAGTTCTTC. It yields the protein CASSPLDRQRTEQFF.

This clone was seen a single time. V gene TRBV6-1 combines with J gene TRBJ1-1; D not certain. CDR1 is MNHNS, CDR2 SASEGT, per germline. The CDR3 loop spans 12 amino acids. V lost 0 bases, J lost 7 bases, and 6 bases lay in between. CDR3 in amino acids: CASSEAQIEAFF. CDR3 nucleotides: TGTGCCAGCAGTGAAGCCCAAATTGAAGCTTTCTTT.

V usage is TRBV30 and J usage is TRBJ1-5; no firm D call. The CDR3 runs to 14 residues. Germline CDR1 GTSNPN, CDR2 SVGIG (reference sequence). V was pared by 2 bases and J by 0 bases, with 8 bases between. In nucleotides, the CDR3 is TGTGCCTGGAGTTCCGGTATTAGCAATCAGCCCCAGCATTTT. Translated: CAWSSGISNQPQHF.

The J gene is TRBJ1-1, the V gene TRBV5-1; D ambiguous. The CDR3 has 18 residues. Germline V gene lookup returns CDR1 SGHRS and CDR2 YFSETQ. V gave up 0 bases and J gave up 6 bases, with 24 bases separating them. CDR3 sequence reads: CASSLESGVRGARPEAFF. The CDR3 nucleotides read TGCGCCAGCAGCTTGGAGTCGGGAGTACGGGGTGCTAGGCCTGAAGCTTTCTTT.

The chain has TRBV9 and TRBJ2-7, with a possible D match to TRBD1 (5 bases). Germline assignment: CDR1 SGDLS and CDR2 YYNGEE. CDR3 length equals 15 residues. Trimming removed 7 bases at V and 0 bases at J, with 17 bases between. The CDR3 DNA sequence: TGTGCCAGCGGCCCACGGGCAGGGTTCTCCTACGAGCAGTACTTC. Its protein product is CASGPRAGFSYEQYF.

The J gene is TRBJ2-7, the V gene TRBV6-6; perhaps TRBD2 as D (6 bases). Germline CDR1 reads MNHNY; CDR2 reads SVGAGI (reference sequence). V lost 6 bases and J lost 6, with 15 bases in between. This CDR3 region has 13 residues. CDR3 coding DNA: TGTGCCAGCAGCCAAGGAGGGTGGGGCGAGCAGTACTTC. It codes for CASSQGGWGEQYF.

The chain carries TRBV7-6 and TRBJ1-3, with D unresolved. The CDR3 extends over 15 amino acids. Between the trimmed V and J ends, which lost 5 bases and 3 bases, there was a span of 14 bases. Germline loops: CDR1 SGHVS, CDR2 FNYEAQ. In DNA, the CDR3 is TGTGCCAGCAGCCCGGGTGGAGGAAGTGGAAACACCATATATTTT. Its protein product is CASSPGGGSGNTIYF.

This CDR3 is CASSRGQNYGYTF. The CDR3 region has the DNA TGCGCCAGCAGCCGAGGACAGAACTATGGCTACACCTTC. The J gene is TRBJ1-2, the V gene TRBV4-1; possible D gene TRBD1, 6 bases. V was shortened by 4 bases and J by 2 bases, with 8 bases between the two germline ends. CDR1 MGHRA and CDR2 YSYEKL come from the germline V gene. The CDR3 contains 13 residues.

This CDR3 is CASSLGAGGRDTQYF. DNA for the CDR3: TGTGCCAGCAGCTTAGGAGCGGGGGGTAGGGATACGCAGTATTTT. The V gene is TRBV7-8, the J gene TRBJ2-3, with 9 bases fitting TRBD2. Trimming took 1 base from V and 6 from J; bases not matched to a gene: 5. The CDR3 extends over 15 amino acids. Germline V gene lookup returns CDR1 SGHVS and CDR2 FQNEAQ.

This CDR3 reads CASSPRAQEDGYTF. CDR3 bases: TGTGCCAGCTCCCCCCGGGCGCAGGAGGACGGCTACACCTTC. This rearrangement joins TRBV18 to TRBJ1-2, with no clear D. The germline CDR1 and CDR2 sequences are KGHSH and LQKENI. Trimming left V 6 bases short and J 8 bases short, with 19 bases between. The CDR3 covers 14 residues.

This chain links TRBV6-5 with TRBJ2-1; 10 bases are shared with TRBD2. The CDR3 consists of 14 residues. Germline lookup yields CDR1 MNHEY and CDR2 SVGAGI. Germline trimming cut 6 bases from V and 5 bases from J; bases unmatched to any gene: 4. The CDR3 region is CASSKRGGHNEQFF. In DNA form, the CDR3 reads TGTGCCAGCAGCAAGCGGGGGGGCCACAATGAGCAGTTCTTC.